The 27 T cell receptor beta chains in this list originate from one sample, sequenced in a study of T cell repertoires in cytomegalovirus infection. The antigens for these receptors are not known. TCRdb re-analysed the reads in MiXCR, keeping a single row per CDR3 protein. The sample contains approximately 34,000 distinct CDR3 sequences, about 54% of which appear only once. The specimen comprised CD8+ T cells from cultured PBMCs, sampled from culture after CMV antigen stimulation. Every receptor here comes from a human donor in good health (CMV status not recorded). Some clones in this sample may be carry-over from other donors' samples.

The chain carries TRBV11-3 and TRBJ2-2; D remains unclear. The CDR3 has 12 residues. Germline V lookup: CDR1 SGHNT, CDR2 YENEEA. V was shortened by 3 bases and J by 8 bases, with 7 bases between the two germline ends. The CDR3 region is CASSFPGGELFF. The CDR3 DNA reads as TGTGCCAGCAGCTTTCCAGGTGGGGAGCTGTTTTTT.

This clonotype appeared a few times. The rearrangement uses TRBV6-1 and TRBJ2-1, with 11 positions matching TRBD2. Trimming at V came to 1 base and at J to 7 bases, leaving 3 bases not matched to a gene. Germline loops: CDR1 MNHNS, CDR2 SASEGT. This CDR3 region has 15 residues. The CDR3 DNA follows: TGTGCCAGCAGTGAAGGGGCTAGCGGGGGGAATGAGCAGTTCTTC. It is translated as CASSEGASGGNEQFF.

This clonotype was recorded a few times. For the CDR3, the DNA is TGTGCCAGCAGTTTCGATAGGGGACGAGAGACCCAGTACTTC. Translated, it gives CASSFDRGRETQYF. The genes are TRBV28 and TRBJ2-5, with D possibly called TRBD1 or TRBD2 (5 bases each). The germline gives CDR1 MDHEN, CDR2 SYDVKM. The CDR3 runs 14 residues. With 3 bases removed from V and 4 bases from J, the gap between germline ends came to 12 bases.

The chain links TRBV10-3 to TRBJ2-1; 7 bases align to TRBD2. Germline loops: CDR1 ENHRY, CDR2 SYGVKD. The CDR3 is made up of 13 amino acids. The V gene end was trimmed by 6 bases and the J gene end by 9 bases; junction bases not matched to a gene: 8. The CDR3 bases are TGTGCCATCAGCCTAGGACTAGATGGTGAGCAGTTCTTC. Amino acid sequence: CAISLGLDGEQFF.

The chain employs TRBV9 and TRBJ2-1, with 11 bases aligning to TRBD2. V lost 6 bases, J lost 2 bases, and 7 bases stayed unmatched. Per germline, CDR1 SGDLS and CDR2 YYNGEE. This CDR3 spans 16 amino acids. In DNA form, the CDR3 reads TGTGCCAGCACCTCCCTAGCGGGAGGTACCTACAATGAGCAGTTCTTC. Its translation: CASTSLAGGTYNEQFF. Based on the CDR3 plus reference TRBV9 and TRBJ2-1, the full variable domain is DSGVTQTPKHLITATGQRVTLRCSPRSGDLSVYWYQQSLDQGLQFLIQYYNGEERAKGNILERFSAQQFPDLHSELNLSSLELGDSALYFCASTSLAGGTYNEQFFGPGTRLTVL.

The chain is built from TRBV28 and TRBJ2-1, with TRBD2 matching 7 bases. Trimming removed 2 bases from V and 9 bases from J; junction bases left unmatched: 10. Germline V lookup: CDR1 MDHEN, CDR2 SYDVKM. This CDR3 has 15 residues. CDR3 bases: TGTGCCAGCAGTTTAATGGTAGCGGGCGGCAGTGAGCAGTTCTTC. It codes for CASSLMVAGGSEQFF.

In its sample, this clonotype was seen once. V is TRBV2 and J is TRBJ2-7, with 9 positions matching TRBD1. CDR3 length equals 14 residues. The V gene end was trimmed by 6 bases and the J gene end by 2 bases; junction bases not matched to a gene: 5. CDR1 is SNHLY and CDR2 is FYNNEI in the germline V gene. The CDR3 reads CASRGTGRPYEQYF. The DNA for the CDR3 is TGTGCCAGCAGGGGGACAGGGCGTCCCTACGAGCAGTACTTC.

The V gene is TRBV10-3, the J gene TRBJ2-1; TRBD2 might be the D (6 bases). Germline CDR1 reads ENHRY; CDR2 reads SYGVKD. V was pared by 2 bases and J by 8 bases, with 16 bases between. The CDR3 has 15 residues. The CDR3 protein is CAISEAGAPSDEQFF. The CDR3 DNA reads as TGTGCCATCAGTGAGGCCGGGGCGCCTAGCGATGAGCAGTTCTTC.

The genes are TRBV19 and TRBJ2-2; D remains unclear. V was trimmed by 3 bases and J by 6 bases, leaving 5 bases between them. This CDR3 has 12 amino acids. The germline CDR1 and CDR2 sequences are LNHDA and SQIVND (reference sequence). CDR3 DNA sequence: TGTGCCAGTAGTATCGGATCCGGGGAGCTGTTTTTT. Residues: CASSIGSGELFF.

The chain uses TRBV6-1 and TRBJ1-5, with TRBD1 matching over 9 bases. Losses at the gene ends were 1 base for V and 3 bases for J; bases not matched to a gene: 4. Looked up from germline, CDR1 is MNHNS and CDR2 is SASEGT. This CDR3 region has 16 residues. In DNA form, the CDR3 reads TGTGCCAGCAGTGAAGTTGGGACAGGGTACAATCAGCCCCAGCATTTT. Its translation is CASSEVGTGYNQPQHF.

The CDR3 region is CASSLSGGARTGELFF. In nucleotides, the CDR3 is TGCGCCAGCAGCCTTAGCGGGGGGGCGCGCACCGGGGAGCTGTTTTTT. The V and J genes are TRBV4-1 and TRBJ2-2; the match to TRBD2 covers 11 bases. Trimming took 4 bases from V and 4 from J; bases not matched to a gene: 5. CDR1 and CDR2 (germline): MGHRA, YSYEKL. CDR3 length: 16 amino acids.

The rearrangement uses TRBV7-3 and TRBJ2-3; the match to TRBD2 covers 9 bases. Germline lookup yields CDR1 SGHTA and CDR2 FQGTGA. The junction had 5 bases not matched to a gene; V was cut back by 1 base and J by 3 bases. The CDR3 consists of 16 residues. The CDR3 nucleotides read TGTGCCAGCAGCTTAAGATTAGCGGGAGCGACAGATACGCAGTATTTT. Translating it yields CASSLRLAGATDTQYF.

This clonotype was detected a few times. The genes are TRBV12-3 or TRBV12-4 and TRBJ1-4; a weak D match, TRBD1 (6 bases). V was trimmed by 5 bases and J by 6 bases, leaving 16 bases between them. The CDR3 extends over 15 amino acids. The DNA of the CDR3 is TGTGCCAGCAGTACACCGACAGGAGGGGATGAAAAACTGTTTTTT. Encoded protein: CASSTPTGGDEKLFF.

At least ten counts were recorded for this clonotype. The chain is built from TRBV7-2 and TRBJ2-3, with D hard to call. Deletions cut 8 bases from V and 7 bases from J, with 22 bases between. From germline, CDR1 is SGHTA and CDR2 FQGNSA. This CDR3 is built from 15 residues. CDR3 DNA sequence: TGTGCCAGCGGTTTGTCTCGCGGAAAGGAATATACGCAGTATTTT. Translation gives CASGLSRGKEYTQYF. Using reference TRBV7-2 and TRBJ2-3 for the parts outside the CDR3, the full variable domain is GAGVSQSPSNKVTEKGKDVELRCDPISGHTALYWYRQSLGQGLEFLIYFQGNSAPDKSGLPSDRFSAERTGGSVSTLTIQRTQQEDSAVYLCASGLSRGKEYTQYFGPGTRLTVL.

This chain uses TRBV27 with TRBJ2-1; D may be TRBD1 (5 bases). In germline, CDR1 is MNHEY, CDR2 SMNVEV (reference sequence). This CDR3 contains 15 residues. The V end was cut by 2 bases, the J end by 2 bases, with 10 bases between. In DNA form, the CDR3 reads TGTGCCAGCAGTTTAACAGGCGCCCCCTACAATGAGCAGTTCTTC. Translating gives CASSLTGAPYNEQFF.

V usage is TRBV19 and J usage is TRBJ2-5, with TRBD2 identical over 10 bases. This CDR3 spans 16 amino acids. Per germline, CDR1 LNHDA and CDR2 SQIVND (reference sequence). V shed 3 bases, J shed 4 bases, and the junction held 8 bases outside the gene matches. In DNA form, the CDR3 reads TGTGCCAGTAGTATCCCTAGCGGGGGCCGGGCAGAGACCCAGTACTTC. It yields the protein CASSIPSGGRAETQYF.

This rearrangement joins TRBV6-5 to TRBJ1-5; the D gene is possibly TRBD1 (5 bases). The ends were cut back, 8 bases at V and 7 bases at J, with 21 bases in the middle. Per germline, CDR1 MNHEY and CDR2 SVGAGI. The CDR3 consists of 15 residues. The CDR3 here is CASRTGGTGGQPQHF. The CDR3 DNA is TGTGCCAGCCGAACGGGAGGGACGGGCGGCCAGCCCCAGCATTTT.

The genes are TRBV6-1 and TRBJ2-1; D gene uncertain. The germline CDR1 and CDR2 sequences are MNHNS and SASEGT. With 3 bases removed from V and 1 base from J, the gap between germline ends came to 13 bases. This CDR3 region has 16 residues. CDR3 sequence reads: CASSDMARFSYNEQFF. As DNA, the CDR3 is TGTGCCAGCAGTGATATGGCGAGATTTTCCTACAATGAGCAGTTCTTC.

The rearrangement links TRBV27 to TRBJ2-5; D unresolved. There are 13 residues in the CDR3. Per germline, CDR1 MNHEY and CDR2 SMNVEV (reference sequence). The V end lost 5 bases, the J end lost 2 bases, and 9 bases lay between the germline ends. For the CDR3, the DNA is TGTGCCAGCAGTCCCCTCCTTCAAGAGACCCAGTACTTC. This translates into CASSPLLQETQYF.

This clonotype was counted between two and nine times. The V gene is TRBV7-2, the J gene TRBJ1-2, with D possibly TRBD1 on 5 matching bases. Trimming removed 4 bases at V and 4 bases at J, with 13 bases between. The CDR3 contains 14 residues. In germline, CDR1 is SGHTA, CDR2 FQGNSA. CDR3 coding DNA: TGTGCCAGCAGCTCACTGACAGACCCCTATGGCTACACCTTC. Residues: CASSSLTDPYGYTF.

This chain links TRBV27 with TRBJ2-5; a weak D match, TRBD1 (7 bases). The CDR3 spans 15 residues. Germline assignment: CDR1 MNHEY and CDR2 SMNVEV (reference sequence). Trimming cost V 4 bases and J 9 bases, with 21 bases left between them. The CDR3 reads CASSSGTAVTGAQYF. The CDR3 coding sequence is TGTGCCAGCAGTTCGGGGACAGCCGTAACGGGGGCCCAGTACTTC.

This clonotype was recorded at least ten times. The chain has TRBV7-8 and TRBJ2-7; weak D call: TRBD2 (6 bases). Trimming removed 7 bases at V and 7 bases at J, with 14 bases between. The CDR3 has 12 residues. Germline V gene data show CDR1 as SGHVS and CDR2 as FQNEAQ. The CDR3 nucleotides read TGTGCCAGCACCACTCCACGGGGGGAGCAGTACTTC. Translated, it gives CASTTPRGEQYF.

This chain connects TRBV7-6 to TRBJ2-1; TRBD2 agrees at 7 bases. Germline lookup yields CDR1 SGHVS and CDR2 FNYEAQ. The CDR3 consists of 15 residues. V was clipped by 1 base and J by 4 bases; unmatched bases: 4. The CDR3 spells CASSLGGSGYNEQFF. The CDR3 region has the DNA TGTGCCAGCAGCTTAGGCGGGAGCGGATACAATGAGCAGTTCTTC.

This clonotype was counted between two and nine times. This sequence joins TRBV6-6 and TRBJ1-5; D is uncertain. Trimming removed 6 bases at V and 0 bases at J, with 12 bases between. CDR3 length equals 15 residues. Germline values: CDR1 MNHNY, CDR2 SVGAGI (reference sequence). The CDR3 DNA follows: TGTGCCAGCAGACCCCGGGCGGGTAGCAATCAGCCCCAGCATTTT. The encoded protein is CASRPRAGSNQPQHF.

This clonotype was observed a few times. The CDR3 DNA is TGTGCCAGCAGCTTATTAAAGGAAAATGAGCAGTTCTTC. This encodes CASSLLKENEQFF. J is TRBJ2-1 and V is TRBV7-6; D call uncertain. The CDR3 is 13 amino acids. CDR1 is SGHVS, CDR2 FNYEAQ, per germline. V was cut by 2 bases and J by 7 bases, with 9 bases left in between.

This clonotype was counted ten times or more. The chain uses TRBV9 and TRBJ2-2; D gene uncertain. Germline CDR1 reads SGDLS; CDR2 reads YYNGEE. V was cut by 5 bases and J by 4 bases, with 15 bases left in between. This CDR3 region has 15 residues. As DNA, the CDR3 is TGTGCCAGCAGTCCTACTCTATCCCTCACCGGGGAGCTGTTTTTT. Translating it yields CASSPTLSLTGELFF.

The chain has TRBV7-8 and TRBJ2-1; D possibly corresponds to TRBD1 (5 bases). The CDR3 has 15 amino acids. V was trimmed by 0 bases and J by 2 bases, leaving 8 bases between them. CDR1 and CDR2 (germline): SGHVS, FQNEAQ. In nucleotides, the CDR3 is TGTGCCAGCAGCTTAGCGGACATTACCTACAATGAGCAGTTCTTC. Its translation: CASSLADITYNEQFF.